These 26 T cell receptor beta chains were sequenced from one sample in a study of siplizumab effects on memory and regulatory T cells. Sequencing was performed with immunoSEQ multiplex PCR; in TCRdb, only in-frame clones are kept and a portion is missing. Here the sample spans 100,000 or so clones, around 92% being singletons. Sequencing input: CD4+ T cells sorted from blood. The receptors come from a human donor in good health.

The rearrangement uses TRBV7-9 and TRBJ2-1, with 7 bases identical to TRBD2. V lost 8 bases and J lost 7; bases outside the gene matches: 11. CDR1 is SEHNR, CDR2 FQNEAQ, per germline (reference sequence). This CDR3 contains 14 residues. The DNA for the CDR3 is TGTGCCAGCGTCCTAGCGGACCAGCGGAATGAGCAGTTCTTC. This sequence encodes CASVLADQRNEQFF.

The chain has TRBV2 and TRBJ2-7; a possible D gene is TRBD2 (6 bases). In germline, CDR1 is SNHLY, CDR2 FYNNEI. This CDR3 spans 14 amino acids. V was trimmed by 8 bases and J by 3 bases, leaving 17 bases between them. The CDR3 region has the DNA TGTGCCAGCGGCCCGGGCGGGGCTGTCTACGAGCAGTACTTC. Amino acid sequence: CASGPGGAVYEQYF.

The CDR3: CASSRDSSGGARETQYF. CDR3 coding DNA: TGTGCCAGCAGCCGCGACTCCAGCGGGGGGGCCAGGGAGACCCAGTACTTC. The gene calls are TRBV28 and TRBJ2-5; 10 bases fit TRBD2. CDR3 length equals 17 residues. Germline-derived CDR1 and CDR2 are MDHEN and SYDVKM. The V and J ends lost 6 bases and 5 bases, in that order; junction bases with no gene match: 15.

V usage is TRBV18 and J usage is TRBJ2-7; 11 nucleotides agree with TRBD1. Trimming at V came to 3 bases and at J to 6 bases, leaving 1 base not matched to a gene. CDR3 length equals 13 residues. Per germline, CDR1 KGHSH and CDR2 LQKENI. Here the CDR3 DNA reads TGTGCCAGCTCACCCGGGACAGGGGGCGAGCAGTACTTC. Encoded protein: CASSPGTGGEQYF.

This chain joins TRBV18 and TRBJ1-1, with no clear D. The CDR3 spans 16 residues. Per germline, CDR1 KGHSH and CDR2 LQKENI. Trimming removed 1 base from V and 1 base from J, with 13 bases in between. CDR3 in amino acids: CASSPRPPKGNTEAFF. The CDR3 DNA reads as TGTGCCAGCTCACCACGCCCCCCGAAGGGGAACACTGAAGCTTTCTTT.

The chain combines TRBV7-2 with TRBJ2-3; D is unresolved. Trimming pared 2 bases from V and 6 bases from J, leaving 6 bases between. The CDR3 has 12 residues. Germline values: CDR1 SGHTA, CDR2 FQGNSA. Written as DNA, the CDR3 is TGTGCCAGCAGCTTAATGAGGGATACGCAGTATTTT. Amino acids: CASSLMRDTQYF. The full variable domain, its missing parts supplied by reference TRBV7-2 and TRBJ2-3, is GAGVSQSPSNKVTEKGKDVELRCDPISGHTALYWYRQSLGQGLEFLIYFQGNSAPDKSGLPSDRFSAERTGGSVSTLTIQRTQQEDSAVYLCASSLMRDTQYFGPGTRLTVL.

The chain has TRBV18 and TRBJ1-1; 9 bases fit TRBD1. The CDR3 totals 14 residues. Germline lookup yields CDR1 KGHSH and CDR2 LQKENI. V shed 0 bases and J 8 bases; nucleotides not matched to a gene: 4. The CDR3 nucleotides are TGTGCCAGCTCACCACCGGGACAGGGAGGCGAAGCTTTCTTT. As protein: CASSPPGQGGEAFF.

The rearrangement uses TRBV6-6 and TRBJ1-6; possibly TRBD1 for D (5 bases). Germline-derived CDR1 and CDR2 are MNHNY and SVGAGI (reference sequence). With 6 bases removed from V and 6 bases from J, the gap between germline ends came to 12 bases. This CDR3 comprises 14 residues. DNA for the CDR3: TGTGCCAGCAGCCCAGGGACCTTTAATTCACCCCTCCACTTT. The encoded protein is CASSPGTFNSPLHF.

V usage is TRBV7-2 and J usage is TRBJ1-1; 10 bases match TRBD1. Germline CDR1 SGHTA, CDR2 FQGNSA. The CDR3 extends over 16 amino acids. The junction had 13 bases not matched to a gene; V was cut back by 4 bases and J by 8 bases. The CDR3 DNA reads as TGTGCCAGCAGCTCCAGGACAGGGGGGCTATCCGGGGAAGCTTTCTTT. This sequence encodes CASSSRTGGLSGEAFF.

This chain connects TRBV28 to TRBJ2-3; unclear D gene. Germline CDR1 is MDHEN and CDR2 is SYDVKM. The CDR3 runs to 12 residues. The V end was cut by 7 bases, the J end by 4 bases, with 9 bases between. This chain's CDR3 is CASTRPPDTQYF. In DNA form, the CDR3 reads TGTGCCAGCACCCGCCCCCCAGATACGCAGTATTTT. Drawing the rest from reference TRBV28 and TRBJ2-3, the complete variable domain is DVKVTQSSRYLVKRTGEKVFLECVQDMDHENMFWYRQDPGLGLRLIYFSYDVKMKEKGDIPEGYSVSREKKERFSLILESASTNQTSMYLCASTRPPDTQYFGPGTRLTVL.

This clone appeared once. J is TRBJ2-1 and V is TRBV7-3, with D possibly TRBD2 on 7 matching bases. This CDR3 region has 18 residues. V gave up 5 bases and J gave up 7 bases, with 27 bases separating them. In germline, CDR1 is SGHTA, CDR2 FQGTGA. The CDR3 protein is CASSAPLGRGPNPNEQFF. The CDR3 region has the DNA TGTGCCAGCAGCGCACCCCTTGGGCGGGGGCCTAACCCAAATGAGCAGTTCTTC. The variable domain in full, completed from reference TRBV7-3 and TRBJ2-1, reads GAGVSQTPSNKVTEKGKYVELRCDPISGHTALYWYRQSLGQGPEFLIYFQGTGAADDSGLPNDRFFAVRPEGSVSTLKIQRTERGDSAVYLCASSAPLGRGPNPNEQFFGPGTRLTVL.

This clone was recorded many times. This sequence joins TRBV5-5 and TRBJ1-6; a possible D gene is TRBD1 (5 bases). Per germline, CDR1 SGHKS and CDR2 YYEKEE (reference sequence). V gave up 5 bases and J gave up 10 bases, with 13 bases separating them. The CDR3 loop spans 13 amino acids. The CDR3 region is CASRFDGASPLHF. CDR3 in DNA: TGTGCCAGCAGGTTCGACGGGGCCTCACCCCTCCACTTT.

The chain has TRBV5-1 and TRBJ1-2, with D tentatively TRBD1 (6 bases). CDR3 length: 15 amino acids. V lost 0 bases and J lost 2, with 11 bases in between. Germline values: CDR1 SGHRS, CDR2 YFSETQ. The CDR3 coding sequence is TGCGCCAGCAGCTTGGATGGGGGGGCCAACTATGGCTACACCTTC. Protein: CASSLDGGANYGYTF. The whole variable domain, remainder taken from reference TRBV5-1 and TRBJ1-2, is KAGVTQTPRYLIKTRGQQVTLSCSPISGHRSVSWYQQTPGQGLQFLFEYFSETQRNKGNFPGRFSGRQFSNSRSEMNVSTLELGDSALYLCASSLDGGANYGYTFGSGTRLTVV.

The gene calls are TRBV6-1 and TRBJ1-5; D unresolved. This CDR3 has 13 amino acids. The V gene lost 10 bases and the J gene lost 1 base, with 11 bases spanning the gap. CDR1 MNHNS and CDR2 SASEGT come from the germline V gene. CDR3 region: CAIRIDSNQPQHF. Here the CDR3 DNA reads TGTGCCATCAGGATAGACAGCAATCAGCCCCAGCATTTT.

The V call is TRBV6-5, the J call TRBJ2-1; 7 bases fit TRBD1. The ends lost 2 bases at V and 6 bases at J; junction bases unmatched: 7. The length of the CDR3 is 15 residues. Per the germline V gene, CDR1 is MNHEY and CDR2 is SVGAGI. CDR3 nucleotides: TGTGCCAGCAGTTACGGCAGGGGGATATCCAATGAGCAGTTCTTC. Translation: CASSYGRGISNEQFF.

The rearrangement links TRBV14 to TRBJ1-2; D gene ambiguous. Germline-derived CDR1 and CDR2 are SGHDN and FVKESK. The V and J ends lost 1 base and 10 bases respectively, with 10 bases between them. The CDR3 has 12 amino acids. The CDR3 reads CASSQVSRAYTF. CDR3 in DNA: TGTGCCAGCAGCCAAGTGTCCCGAGCCTACACCTTC.

The chain employs TRBV7-2 and TRBJ2-2, with 8 bases fitting TRBD2. The germline V gene has CDR1 SGHTA and CDR2 FQGNSA. The CDR3 is made up of 15 amino acids. V shed 5 bases and J 0 bases; nucleotides not matched to a gene: 2. CDR3 coding DNA: TGTGCCAGCAGCCAGGGACTAGCGAACACCGGGGAGCTGTTTTTT. It codes for CASSQGLANTGELFF.

V usage is TRBV6-6 and J usage is TRBJ2-7, with a possible D match to TRBD1 (7 bases). The CDR3 runs 15 residues. Germline V gene lookup returns CDR1 MNHNY and CDR2 SVGAGI (reference sequence). V lost 0 bases to trimming and J lost 3 bases, with 12 bases between them. The DNA for the CDR3 is TGTGCCAGCAGTTACTCGGGGGGACAGAACTACGAGCAGTACTTC. Its translation is CASSYSGGQNYEQYF.

This rearrangement joins TRBV4-1 to TRBJ2-1; D gene uncertain. The CDR3 loop spans 15 amino acids. The germline V gene has CDR1 MGHRA and CDR2 YSYEKL. V was cut by 1 base and J by 4 bases, with 11 bases left in between. The CDR3 region is CASSQGNGRYNEQFF. CDR3 DNA: TGCGCCAGCAGCCAAGGTAATGGGCGGTACAATGAGCAGTTCTTC.

The chain has TRBV25-1 and TRBJ2-4, with a tentative D call TRBD2 (6 bases). Trimming took 5 bases from V and 6 from J, leaving 14 bases between them. Germline V gives CDR1 MGHDK, CDR2 SYGVNS. The CDR3 length is 14 residues. The CDR3 sequence: CASSPGGNGNIQYF. In DNA, the CDR3 is TGTGCCAGCAGTCCTGGGGGGAATGGAAACATTCAGTACTTC.

The V call is TRBV15, the J call TRBJ1-4; D is perhaps TRBD1 (6 bases). This CDR3 comprises 16 residues. The germline gives CDR1 LNHNV, CDR2 YYDKDF (reference sequence). Trimming removed 4 bases from V and 5 bases from J, with 17 bases in between. CDR3 DNA: TGTGCCACCAGCACCGGCTCTCAAGGGGGGAATGAAAAACTGTTTTTT. Translating it yields CATSTGSQGGNEKLFF. Based on the CDR3 plus reference TRBV15 and TRBJ1-4, the full variable domain is DAMVIQNPRYQVTQFGKPVTLSCSQTLNHNVMYWYQQKSSQAPKLLFHYYDKDFNNEADTPDNFQSRRPNTSFCFLDIRSPGLGDTAMYLCATSTGSQGGNEKLFFGSGTQLSVL.

The chain has TRBV19 and TRBJ2-7, with TRBD1 matching over 9 bases. The CDR3 sequence is 13 residues long. Germline trimming cut 7 bases from V and 7 bases from J; bases unmatched to any gene: 8. Germline values: CDR1 LNHDA, CDR2 SQIVND (reference sequence). The CDR3, as DNA: TGTGCCAGTACCGGGACAGGGTTACGAGAGCAGTACTTC. As protein: CASTGTGLREQYF.

J is TRBJ2-5 and V is TRBV12-5; TRBD2 matches 9 bases. Germline trimming cut 6 bases from V and 0 bases from J; bases unmatched to any gene: 11. Germline V gene data show CDR1 as LGHNT and CDR2 as FRNRAP. The CDR3 sequence is 17 residues long. The chain's CDR3 is CASGPGRASGNQETQYF. CDR3 DNA: TGTGCTAGTGGCCCGGGGAGGGCTAGCGGGAACCAAGAGACCCAGTACTTC.

This clone was picked up a small number of times. The chain combines TRBV7-2 with TRBJ1-6; D possibly corresponds to TRBD1 (6 bases). Germline V lookup: CDR1 SGHTA, CDR2 FQGNSA. This CDR3 comprises 15 residues. Trimming cost V 6 bases and J 10 bases, with 19 bases left between them. The CDR3 loop is CASSPREDRGSPLHF. The CDR3 DNA reads as TGTGCCAGCAGTCCCCGGGAGGACAGAGGCTCACCCCTCCACTTT.

V gene TRBV18 combines with J gene TRBJ2-3, with 8 bases fitting TRBD2. Trimming at V came to 5 bases and at J to 1 base, leaving 8 bases not matched to a gene. CDR3 size: 16 residues. Germline V CDR1 and CDR2: KGHSH, LQKENI. This CDR3 is CASSSPPGGGTDTQYF. In DNA form, the CDR3 reads TGTGCCAGCTCAAGTCCCCCCGGGGGGGGCACAGATACGCAGTATTTT.

V is TRBV28 and J is TRBJ1-1; the D is unclear. The CDR3 spans 11 residues. Germline V lookup: CDR1 MDHEN, CDR2 SYDVKM. V shed 8 bases and J shed 3 bases, with 7 bases lying between them. CDR3 amino acids: CASHRYTEAFF. Here the CDR3 DNA reads TGTGCCAGCCACCGTTACACTGAAGCTTTCTTT.